The sample holds many counts of the clone carrying this T cell receptor beta chain. Its target is not known. In germline, CDR1 is WSHSY, CDR2 SAAADI. The length of the CDR3 is 14 residues. V gave up 2 bases and J gave up 10 bases; unmatched junction bases: 8. The data derive from a study of early T cells in non-severe SARS-CoV-2 infection. Study background: Alpha and beta chains were unpaired, from unsorted whole-blood bulk RNA. Study-wide points: VDJdb matching favored anti-spike CD8 responses, missing private and CD4 specificities.

Individual cDNA molecules each received unique molecular identifiers attached to them. TCRdb processed the 5' RACE reads anew with MiXCR; each CDR3 protein has one entry. The sample carries about 85,000 distinct CDR3 sequences, approximately 14% recorded once. V gene TRBV10-2 combines with J gene TRBJ2-4; 7 bases are shared with TRBD1. The sample comprised whole blood. This receptor was taken from an adult who was a healthcare worker with PCR-confirmed SARS-CoV-2 infection or an uninfected control (not recorded which). CDR3 in amino acids: CASSENTEQGIQYF. The CDR3 DNA reads TGCGCCAGCAGTGAGAACACCGAACAGGGGATTCAGTACTTC.